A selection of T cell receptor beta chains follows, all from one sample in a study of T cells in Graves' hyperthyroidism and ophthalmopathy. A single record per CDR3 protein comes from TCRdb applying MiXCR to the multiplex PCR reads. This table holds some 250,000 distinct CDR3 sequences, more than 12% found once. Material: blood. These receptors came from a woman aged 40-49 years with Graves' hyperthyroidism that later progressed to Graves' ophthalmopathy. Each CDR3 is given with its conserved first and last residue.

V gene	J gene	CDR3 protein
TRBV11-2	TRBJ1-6	CASSLAVNNKNSPLHF
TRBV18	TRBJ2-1	CASSPTSGSDSYNEQFF
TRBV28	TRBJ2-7	CASAQAGGAYEQYF
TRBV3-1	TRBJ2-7	CASSGTGAYEQYF
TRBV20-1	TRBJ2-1	CSAKPGLPYNEQFF
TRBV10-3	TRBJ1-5	CAISGDRSNQPQHF
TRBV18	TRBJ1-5	CASSRTGGINQPQHF
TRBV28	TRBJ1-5	CASSGGEGNQPQHF
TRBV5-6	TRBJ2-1	CASSSGLTGERDEQFF
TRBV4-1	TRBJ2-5	CASSQDRWPQETQYF
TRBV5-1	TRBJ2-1	CASRRLAPSLGNEQFF
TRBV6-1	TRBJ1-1	CASSEGQSMNTEAFF
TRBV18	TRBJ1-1	CASSPSEAREAFF
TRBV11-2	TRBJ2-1	CASSLWDTRLYNEQFF
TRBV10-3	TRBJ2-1	CAITPSGGGPQFF
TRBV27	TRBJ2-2	CASSLGPGAFNTGELFF
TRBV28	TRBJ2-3	CASSPGLPADTQYF
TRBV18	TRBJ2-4	CASSAGVKNIQYF
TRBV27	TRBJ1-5	CASSFKSGLPQHF
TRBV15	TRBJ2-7	CATSEGTSGSYEQYF
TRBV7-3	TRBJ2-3	CASSLHTGGRDTQYF
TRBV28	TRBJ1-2	CASSLEGLAYAPGYTF
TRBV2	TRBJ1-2	CASSPERDYGYTF
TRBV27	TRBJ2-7	CASSSLLSSYEQYF
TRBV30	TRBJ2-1	CAWRGGIDNEQFF
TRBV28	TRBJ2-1	CASSLTGEQFF
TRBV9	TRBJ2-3	CASSARAATVAGPTSTDTQYF
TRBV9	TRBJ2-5	CASSVEGHRKETQYF
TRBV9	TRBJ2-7	CASSVGAGTYEQYF
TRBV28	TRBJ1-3	CASSLELTTGNTIYF
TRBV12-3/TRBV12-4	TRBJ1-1	CASSTPTGGKPEAFF
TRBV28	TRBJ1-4	CASSWGREKLFF
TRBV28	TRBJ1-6	CASSRGLRPLHF
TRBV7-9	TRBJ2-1	CASSSRQIGTSEEFF
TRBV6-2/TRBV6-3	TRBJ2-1	CASSKASGGIREQFF
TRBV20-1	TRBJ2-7	CSARDVGREQYF
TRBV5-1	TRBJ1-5	CASSFRGEQPQHF